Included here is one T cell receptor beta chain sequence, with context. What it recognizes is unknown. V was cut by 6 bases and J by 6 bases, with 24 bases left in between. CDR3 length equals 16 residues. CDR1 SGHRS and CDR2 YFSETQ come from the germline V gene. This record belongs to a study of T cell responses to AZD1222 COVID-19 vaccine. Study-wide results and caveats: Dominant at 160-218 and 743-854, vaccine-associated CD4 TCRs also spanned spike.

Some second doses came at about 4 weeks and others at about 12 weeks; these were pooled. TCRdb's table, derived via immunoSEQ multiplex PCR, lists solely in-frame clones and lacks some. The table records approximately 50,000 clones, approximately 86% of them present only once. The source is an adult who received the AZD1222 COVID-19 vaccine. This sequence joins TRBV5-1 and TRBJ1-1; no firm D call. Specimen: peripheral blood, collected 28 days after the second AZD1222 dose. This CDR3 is CASTSRALKIVAEAFF. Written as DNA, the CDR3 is TGCGCCAGCACCTCAAGGGCCCTTAAAATAGTGGCTGAAGCTTTCTTT.